This paragraph reports one T cell receptor (beta chain). The antigen it recognizes is unknown. Base qualities are not provided; no much larger clone lies one nucleotide away. The cohort comprised 550 to 700 healthy bone marrow donors. All cohort members were sampled while nominally healthy, although unrecorded immune exposures were likely present. The donor tested CMV seronegative and was one of the 352 seronegative cohort members. Each donor provided a peripheral blood sample, and peripheral blood mononuclear cells were used for TCR beta sequencing. The Qiagen DNeasy Blood Extraction Kit was used to extract genomic DNA from the blood cell samples. This entry comes from a study of cytomegalovirus exposure and HLA in healthy donors (TCRdb year 2017). Regarding the research as a whole: An earlier analysis of more than 550 of the donors reported approximately 300 Gb of sequence data and roughly 120 million unique TCR beta sequences obtained from some 170 million T cells. The T cell repertoires of 666 subjects were profiled by immunosequencing and related to cytomegalovirus serostatus. Donor age, sex, ethnicity and CMV serostatus were compiled alongside the repertoire data. Along with the roughly 670-subject first cohort, a separate validation cohort of about 110 different subjects was used. An early release that covered fewer than 750 HLA-typed donors contained approximately 300 gigabases of sequencing data and roughly 84 million unique TCR sequences. The number of typed donors differed by locus: about 620-630 for A, B, C, DRB1 and DQB1; some 500 for DQA1; some 590 for DPA1; and roughly 470 for DPB1. The genetic ancestry cluster associated with self-reported Caucasian donors included around four fifths of the approximately 400 genotyped donors. Class I and class II HLA loci were covered by the typing at four-digit resolution. A later genetic analysis used genome-wide SNP genotypes for about three fifths of the roughly 700 donors, treating that subset as a discovery cohort. The aim of the study was to test whether cataloging public T cell receptors could identify signatures of past pathogen exposure. Four or five DR-DQ haplotypes were handled as single units for association and clustering because linkage in the cohort was strong. In a later analysis, previously published TCR beta repertoires from more than 500 donors were re-analyzed and high-resolution HLA genotyping was added so that TCR occurrence patterns could be studied. An earlier analysis of 587 of the donors used high-throughput TCR beta sequencing to judge whether each TCR beta V gene segment behaved as functional or pseudogenic. To predict cytomegalovirus infection status, the study brought together high-throughput TCR immunosequencing, statistical association of individual TCRs with disease status, and machine learning. In the later analysis, no new phenotypic data were used to find candidate immune exposures; instead, reliance was placed on TCR beta sequences and their occurrence across donors. Every discovery cohort repertoire had been produced on one sequencing platform. Among some 400 genotyped donors of the cohort, an average of approximately 220,000 unique TCR beta nucleotide sequences was sequenced per donor, of which about 18% were non-productive. General study outcomes and caveats: CMV serostatus was the only immune exposure information available for the cohort. Cytomegalovirus status was reported to be diagnosed by the classifier with high specificity and sensitivity in both the original and validation cohorts. Most CMV-associated TCR beta chains appeared to be HLA-restricted in a later analysis, and the HLA associations seemed to be driven largely by CMV exposure. A later analysis reported that several top co-occurrence clusters appeared linked to parvovirus B19, influenza, CMV and Epstein-Barr virus. Because some donors lacked HLA typing at each locus, the association tests relied only on the typed subset. A cluster of highly shared sequence variants was judged likely to be a technical artifact of the sequencing pipeline. A further reported finding was that TCR beta sequences accurately predicted the HLA-A and HLA-B alleles for most subjects in the first cohort. Most TCR sequences were seen in very few donors, while some public TCRs were found in many individuals. A later analysis associated 15,000 to 20,000 TCR beta sequences with specific HLA alleles at a false discovery rate of 0.05. In vitro tests confirmed that three of the cytomegalovirus-associated TCR beta chains recognize cytomegalovirus antigens. Correlated functional status among segregating V segments might reflect linkage disequilibrium, but an unknown experimental factor could not be ruled out. Because counts were too low, seventeen rarely observed V segments, including chromosome 9 orphons, were left out of the earlier analysis of some 640 of the donors. It was suggested by the authors that the approach could potentially be generalized to other disease states and immunological phenotypes. In a later analysis, HLA-associated TCR beta chains were found to be more clonally expanded and to have lower generation probabilities than equally common non-associated chains. In a later genetic analysis, fewer N-insertions in productive TCRs were reported among donors in an Asian-associated ancestry cluster than the 666-donor mean. Assigning TCR associations to individual alleles was difficult when HLA alleles, especially DR and DQ, strongly co-occurred. Some IMGT-functional V segments, including TRBV6-2 and TRBV6-3, could not be told apart with the 87-base-pair reads, so those segments were excluded. In a later genetic analysis, a missense DCLRE1C variant was associated with V-gene and J-gene trimming of TCR beta chains, and the association was replicated in an independent cohort. In this cohort, only TCR beta chains were sequenced, and detectable features were limited by the absence of alpha or paired-chain data. The study listed over 150 TCR beta chains as associated with cytomegalovirus. In an earlier analysis of about 550 of the donors, most TCR beta V segments were observed in productive rearrangements about 90% or about 30% of the time, broadly matching IMGT annotations. The presence/absence analyses assumed that sequencing depth was roughly uniform across donors, and that assumption may not be true. According to a later analysis, TCR association rates differed among HLA loci, with DRB1 alleles showing the most associated TCRs and HLA-C alleles showing the fewest.

Preparation of the library involved the immunoSEQ multiplex PCR assay. For the multiplex PCR, a mixture combining 60 forward primers for TCR Vbeta segments and 13 reverse primers for TCR Jbeta segments was used. The CDR3 region of rearranged TCR beta genes was amplified from genomic DNA by a multiplex PCR assay. On the Illumina HiSeq System, the amplified TCR beta libraries were sequenced as 87-base-pair reads. The original methods were these. A later analysis tallied 70 million to 100 million unique TCR beta chains across the 700 or so repertoires, and approximately 12 million of those chains were shared by two or more donors. Raw reads were error-corrected and collapsed into unique sequences by a nearest-neighbor algorithm in which closely related sequences were merged to remove PCR and sequencing errors. Alignment of CDR3 sequences to IMGT reference sequences was used to assign V, D and J gene segments. Each retained sequence needed at least a six-nucleotide match to both a V gene segment and a J gene segment. Rearrangements were called productive when the CDR3 lacked stop codons and stayed in frame with V and J; all others were non-productive. Following IMGT convention, CDR3 was defined as the stretch from the second conserved V-encoded cysteine up to the conserved J-encoded phenylalanine. The earlier analysis of some 600 of the donors excluded sequences that lacked an unambiguous match to a single V gene segment. In an earlier analysis of 450 to 750 of the donors, a V segment was called functional when productive rearrangements were above 56.7%, and segregating when the standard deviation between donors exceeded 5%. A statistical classification framework was built to diagnose cytomegalovirus status from the catalog of TCR beta chain sequences. In a later analysis, TCR nucleotide sequences were compared against IMGT/GENE-DB human TR gene sequences so that V and J genes could be assigned. Using the TCRdist pipeline, a later analysis assigned CDR3 sequences along with most-parsimonious VDJ recombination scenarios. In a later analysis, each TCR beta chain was defined by its CDR3 amino acid sequence together with its V-gene family, and reads lacking a unique V-gene family were excluded. In a later analysis, 450 to 600 highly shared, low-generation-probability nucleotide sequences were removed to address suspected cross-contamination and a sequencing artifact. In a later analysis, a clonal expansion index was calculated for each public chain from normalized within-repertoire ranks of inferred template counts. A later analysis computed generation probabilities with a VDJ recombination model fitted to out-of-frame rearrangements, and checked the results against IGoR. In a later analysis, hypergeometric tests were used to score TCR-TCR, TCR-HLA and TCR-CMV co-occurrence, with a repertoire-size bias correction applied to TCR pairs. A later analysis estimated false discovery rates by permuting HLA or CMV assignments 20 times. In a later analysis, co-occurring TCRs were grouped with DBSCAN, and TCRdist sequence similarity was added when clustering was performed within HLA-allele-positive subsets. Co-occurrence clustering excluded repertoires with fewer than 30,000 or more than 120,000 public chains, plus five with anomalous nucleotide sharing. TCRdb obtained this table from immuneACCESS and retained in-frame rearrangements with V and J assigned. These tables miss some clones; where compared with another copy, unresolved V genes account for less than half of the shortfall, and the remainder is unexplained. V and J calls and clone size follow that table, whereas D and trimming were derived from the DNA. The sample has approximately 88,000 clones on record, 70% to 90% of them singletons. The ten largest clonotypes hold approximately 2% of the sample.

For CDR1 and CDR2, the germline V gene lists SGDLS and YYNGEE. From cysteine to phenylalanine, the CDR3 is 15 amino acids long. Kept here is only the CDR3 DNA, which spans 45 bases and is read in frame from base 1. V is clipped by 0 bases and J by 8 bases, and the sequence between their germline boundaries is 12 bases long. Sequencing was done on a sample of PBMCs. This sequence uses TRBV9 and TRBJ1-6; TRBD1 is possibly the D segment (5 matching bases). The clonotype originates from a man younger than 30 in good health and CMV-seronegative. The bases are TGTGCCAGCAGCGTAGGGGCAGGGAATCATTCACCCCTCCACTTT. Translated, it reads CASSVGAGNHSPLHF.